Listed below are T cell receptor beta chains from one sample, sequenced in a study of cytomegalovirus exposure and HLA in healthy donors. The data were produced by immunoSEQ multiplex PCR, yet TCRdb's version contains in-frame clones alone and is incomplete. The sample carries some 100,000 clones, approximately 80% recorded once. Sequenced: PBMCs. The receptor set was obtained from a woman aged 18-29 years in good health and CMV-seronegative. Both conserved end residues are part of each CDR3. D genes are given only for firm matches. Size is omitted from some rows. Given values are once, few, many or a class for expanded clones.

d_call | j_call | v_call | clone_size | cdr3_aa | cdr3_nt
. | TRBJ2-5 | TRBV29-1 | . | CSAGTDSGRETQYF | TGCAGCGCGGGTACCGACAGCGGGCGGGAGACCCAGTACTTC
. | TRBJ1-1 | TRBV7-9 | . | CASSLAPLIEAFF | TGTGCCAGCAGCTTAGCCCCCCTAATCGAAGCTTTCTTT
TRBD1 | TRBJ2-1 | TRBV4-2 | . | CASSQVGQGIGEQFF | TGTGCCAGCAGCCAAGTGGGACAGGGGATCGGTGAGCAGTTCTTC
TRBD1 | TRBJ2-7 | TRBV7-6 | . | CASSLGPGQSSYEQYF | TGTGCCAGCAGCTTAGGTCCGGGACAGAGCTCCTACGAGCAGTACTTC
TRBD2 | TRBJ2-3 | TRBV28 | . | CASSLLAGNTDTQYF | TGTGCCAGCAGTTTACTAGCGGGCAACACAGATACGCAGTATTTT
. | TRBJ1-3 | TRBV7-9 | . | CASSLWSDRTSGNTIYF | TGTGCCAGCAGCTTATGGTCCGACAGGACCTCTGGAAACACCATATATTTT
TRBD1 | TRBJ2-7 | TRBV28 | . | CASTADRPPYEQYF | TGTGCCAGCACCGCGGACAGGCCCCCCTACGAGCAGTACTTC
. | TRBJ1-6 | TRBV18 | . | CASSPLGAGAHSPLHF | TGTGCCAGCTCACCACTCGGGGCAGGGGCCCATTCACCCCTCCACTTT
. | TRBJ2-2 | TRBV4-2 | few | CASSQDDSSGELFF | TGTGCCAGCAGCCAAGATGACAGCTCCGGGGAGCTGTTTTTT
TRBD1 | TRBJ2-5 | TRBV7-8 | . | CASSFIFEGAGETQYF | TGTGCCAGCAGCTTTATCTTTGAGGGGGCCGGGGAGACCCAGTACTTC
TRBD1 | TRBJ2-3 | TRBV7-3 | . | CASSTGADTQYF | TGTGCCAGCAGCACAGGGGCAGATACGCAGTATTTT
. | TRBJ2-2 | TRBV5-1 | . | CASSLGTYTGELFF | TGCGCCAGCAGCCTGGGGACTTACACCGGGGAGCTGTTTTTT
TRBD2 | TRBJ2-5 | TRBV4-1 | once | CASSQGPREARETQYF | TGCGCCAGCAGCCAAGGCCCCCGGGAGGCTCGAGAGACCCAGTACTTC
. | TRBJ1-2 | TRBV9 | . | CASSVGPVYGYTF | TGTGCCAGCAGCGTAGGTCCAGTCTATGGCTACACCTTC
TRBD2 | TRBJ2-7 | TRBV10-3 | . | CAITATSGGREQYF | TGTGCCATCACCGCGACTAGCGGGGGTCGGGAGCAGTACTTC
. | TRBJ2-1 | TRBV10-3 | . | CAISESVGGGLYNEQFF | TGTGCCATCAGTGAGTCCGTGGGAGGAGGACTTTACAATGAGCAGTTCTTC
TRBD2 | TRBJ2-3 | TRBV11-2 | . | CASSLIAGGPFTDTQYF | TGTGCCAGCAGCTTAATAGCGGGGGGGCCGTTCACAGATACGCAGTATTTT
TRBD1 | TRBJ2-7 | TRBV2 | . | CASSPRTGWVEYF | TGTGCCAGCAGCCCACGGACAGGTTGGGTGGAGTACTTC
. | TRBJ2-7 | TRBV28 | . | CASRTDRRGLASSEQYF | TGTGCCAGCAGGACGGATAGAAGGGGACTCGCTTCCTCCGAGCAGTACTTC
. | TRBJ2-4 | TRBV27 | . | CASSLSGIPGGIQYF | TGTGCCAGCAGTTTATCGGGGATACCCGGGGGCATTCAGTACTTC
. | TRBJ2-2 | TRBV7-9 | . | CASSLRDAHRELFF | TGTGCCAGCAGCCTCCGGGATGCCCACCGGGAGCTGTTTTTT
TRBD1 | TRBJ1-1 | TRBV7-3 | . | CASSLTYRGGNTEAFF | TGTGCCAGCAGCTTAACGTACAGGGGGGGGAACACTGAAGCTTTCTTT
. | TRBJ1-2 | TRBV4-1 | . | CASSQELTGQYGYTF | TGCGCCAGCAGCCAAGAACTAACAGGGCAGTATGGCTACACCTTC
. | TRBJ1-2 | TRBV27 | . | CASSFEREYRRVNYGYTF | TGTGCCAGCAGTTTTGAGCGAGAATATCGGAGGGTTAACTATGGCTACACCTTC
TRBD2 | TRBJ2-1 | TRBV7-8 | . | CASSLEYASGGGEQFF | TGTGCCAGCAGCTTAGAATATGCTAGCGGGGGCGGTGAGCAGTTCTTC
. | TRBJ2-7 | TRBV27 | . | CASSLSMGGPLLREQYF | TGTGCCAGCAGTTTATCGATGGGGGGACCGCTGCTTCGAGAGCAGTACTTC
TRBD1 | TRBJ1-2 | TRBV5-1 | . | CASSPEGRTGLGNYGYTF | TGCGCCAGCAGCCCGGAGGGACGGACAGGCCTTGGGAACTATGGCTACACCTTC
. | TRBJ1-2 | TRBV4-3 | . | CASSQDDRLYGYTF | TGCGCCAGCAGCCAGGATGACAGGCTGTATGGCTACACCTTC
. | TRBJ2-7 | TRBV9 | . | CASSVYRDSYEQYF | TGTGCCAGCAGCGTATACAGGGACTCCTACGAGCAGTACTTC
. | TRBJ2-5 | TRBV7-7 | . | CASSQGGGRETQYF | TGTGCCAGCAGCCAAGGCGGAGGGCGGGAGACCCAGTACTTC
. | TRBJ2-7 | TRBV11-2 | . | CASSLGLPSNSYEQYF | TGTGCCAGCAGCTTAGGACTACCGTCGAACTCCTACGAGCAGTACTTC
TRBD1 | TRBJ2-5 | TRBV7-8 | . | CASSRGQGGIQYF | TGTGCCAGCAGCAGAGGACAGGGGGGGATCCAGTACTTC
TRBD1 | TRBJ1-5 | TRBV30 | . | CAWSRNTDRVGQPQHF | TGTGCCTGGAGCCGTAACACCGACAGGGTGGGTCAGCCCCAGCATTTT
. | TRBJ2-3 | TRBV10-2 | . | CASSERESNTDTQYF | TGCGCCAGCAGTGAGCGGGAGTCTAACACAGATACGCAGTATTTT
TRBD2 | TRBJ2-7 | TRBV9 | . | CASSVGFEGGGIPYEQYF | TGTGCCAGCAGCGTAGGATTTGAAGGCGGGGGGATCCCGTACGAGCAGTACTTC
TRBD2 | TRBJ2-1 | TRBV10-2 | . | CASSESSASGGLYNEQFF | TGCGCCAGCAGTGAGTCGAGTGCTAGCGGGGGGCTATACAATGAGCAGTTCTTC
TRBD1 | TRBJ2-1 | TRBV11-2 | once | CASSFPGTGSDEQFF | TGTGCCAGCAGTTTCCCCGGGACAGGGTCCGATGAGCAGTTCTTC
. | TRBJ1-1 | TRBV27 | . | CASSLGRGYTEAFF | TGTGCCAGCAGTTTGGGTCGGGGTTACACTGAAGCTTTCTTT
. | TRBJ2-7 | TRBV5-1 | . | CASSLVSPGTNYEQYF | TGCGCCAGCAGCTTGGTAAGTCCAGGGACAAACTACGAGCAGTACTTC
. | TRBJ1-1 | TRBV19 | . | CASSSDSRGTEAFF | TGTGCCAGTAGCTCGGACAGCCGAGGGACTGAAGCTTTCTTT
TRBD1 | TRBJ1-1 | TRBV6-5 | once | CASSQGGEAFF | TGTGCCAGCAGTCAGGGGGGTGAAGCTTTCTTT
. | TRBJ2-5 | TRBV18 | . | CASSPRSGGSGETQYF | TGTGCCAGCTCACCTCGGTCTGGGGGCTCTGGGGAGACCCAGTACTTC
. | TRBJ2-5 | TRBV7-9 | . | CASSLFSVETQYF | TGTGCCAGCAGCTTATTTAGCGTAGAGACCCAGTACTTC
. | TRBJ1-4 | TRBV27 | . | CASTRTASNEKLFF | TGTGCCAGCACCCGGACAGCTTCTAATGAAAAACTGTTTTTT
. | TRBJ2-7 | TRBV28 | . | CASTLSGIPYEQYF | TGTGCCAGCACCCTGTCGGGTATTCCTTACGAGCAGTACTTC
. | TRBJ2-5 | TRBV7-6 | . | CASSLAGRETQYF | TGTGCCAGCAGCTTGGCCGGGAGAGAGACCCAGTACTTC
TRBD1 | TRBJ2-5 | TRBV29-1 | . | CSVEMTGEYQETQYF | TGCAGCGTTGAAATGACAGGGGAATACCAAGAGACCCAGTACTTC
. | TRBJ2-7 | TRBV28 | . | CASSNRRGSEQYF | TGTGCCAGCAGTAATAGGAGGGGTTCCGAGCAGTACTTC
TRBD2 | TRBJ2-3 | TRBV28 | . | CASSSEREVDTDTQYF | TGTGCCAGCAGTTCGGAGCGGGAGGTCGACACAGATACGCAGTATTTT